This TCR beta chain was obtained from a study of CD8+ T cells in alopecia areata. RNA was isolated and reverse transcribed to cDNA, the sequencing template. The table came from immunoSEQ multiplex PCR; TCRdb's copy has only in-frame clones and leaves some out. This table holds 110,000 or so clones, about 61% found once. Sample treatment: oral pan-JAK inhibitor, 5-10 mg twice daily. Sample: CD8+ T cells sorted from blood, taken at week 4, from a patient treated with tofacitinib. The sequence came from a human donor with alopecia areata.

The DNA for the CDR3 is TGTGCCAGCAGTCACGCCTTGAACACTGAAGCTTTCTTT. The encoded protein is CASSHALNTEAFF. The chain carries TRBV6-5 and TRBJ1-1; unclear D gene. This CDR3 is 13 amino acids long. Germline CDR1 reads MNHEY; CDR2 reads SVGAGI. V was cut by 5 bases and J by 0 bases, with 7 bases left in between.